The source of this T cell receptor (beta chain) is a study of blood T cell repertoires in COVID-19 (TCRdb year 2020). General notes on the study: Samples from collaborators originated in the United States, Italy and Spain and spanned both the acute and convalescent phases of COVID-19. The material from the prospective study consisted of cDNA or gDNA derived from T cells, B-cell-depleted T cells, or PBMCs. Deeply sampled blood TCRbeta repertoires from subjects exposed to, actively infected with, or recovered from COVID-19 were included in the dataset. The repertoires were released in a freely available public database intended as a resource for research on the immune response to SARS-CoV-2. The samples were drawn from two sources: the first 160 participants of the ongoing ImmuneRACE study, and 1,000 to 1,500 subjects contributed by 6 global collaborators. Nearly every sample came with metadata listing a de-identified subject ID, COVID-19 status, age in years and sex. Where available, HLA class I and class II types were taken from metadata supplied by the sample provider and were not determined by assay-based typing.

Points the paper makes about the study in general: The quantity of clinical and demographic metadata differed by source and by participant and was supplied without curation.

Participants in the prospective study were aged about 18 to 95 years, lived in 24 United States geographic areas, and enrolled through a virtual design. In the prospective study, participants were assigned to cohorts based on the clinical history participants reported in a screening survey and a study questionnaire. Recovered participants in ImmuneRACE Cohort 3 were defined as having two consecutive negative NP/OP PCR tests, clearance from a healthcare professional, or resolution of symptoms. In the prospective study, whole blood, serum and a nasopharyngeal or oropharyngeal swab were collected from each participant by mobile phlebotomists. Prospective study participants could optionally give additional blood draws and questionnaires over a 2-month period. Before DNA extraction, blood samples from the prospective study were shipped at room temperature or frozen. The CDR3 sequence holds 17 residues, the cysteine and phenylalanine included. The retained sequence is limited to the CDR3, 51 bases, with the frame set at the first base. V and J are truncated by 0 bases and 7 bases respectively, leaving an intervening sequence of 19 bases. The CDR1 and CDR2 encoded by the germline V gene are SGHTA and FQGNSA.

TCRbeta CDR3 regions were amplified from genomic DNA by means of the immunoSEQ Assay, a bias-controlled multiplex PCR. On the authors' methods: The number of nucleated cells in each sample was estimated from the amplification of reference gene primers within the assay. To quantify the absolute abundance of each unique TCRbeta CDR3 rearrangement, sequence reads were collapsed and filtered. For each sample, productive Simpson clonality was calculated as the square root of Simpson's diversity index across productive rearrangements. The source is immuneACCESS, and TCRdb retained only in-frame sequences with V and J called. Part of the clones is not carried over; for the studies checked, unresolved V genes explain less than half of this, and the remainder is unexplained. For V, J and clone size, that table is used; D and trimming come from the DNA. The sample yields some 260,000 clones; 80% to 90% were counted once. More than 1.5% of the sample goes to the ten largest clones.

With regard to this clone: Its recognized antigen is unknown. No base qualities exist here, and no much larger clone lies one base off it.

The clonotype originates from a man aged 40-55 years who had recovered from COVID-19. The specimen sequenced was PBMCs or T cells enriched from blood (not recorded which). Here the chain combines TRBV7-2 and TRBJ2-1; TRBD2 is a weak D gene call, 5 bases matching. The nucleotides are TGTGCCAGCAGCTTAGCGCTAGGTCCTAGCATTGGGAATGAGCAGTTCTTC. Its amino acids are CASSLALGPSIGNEQFF.